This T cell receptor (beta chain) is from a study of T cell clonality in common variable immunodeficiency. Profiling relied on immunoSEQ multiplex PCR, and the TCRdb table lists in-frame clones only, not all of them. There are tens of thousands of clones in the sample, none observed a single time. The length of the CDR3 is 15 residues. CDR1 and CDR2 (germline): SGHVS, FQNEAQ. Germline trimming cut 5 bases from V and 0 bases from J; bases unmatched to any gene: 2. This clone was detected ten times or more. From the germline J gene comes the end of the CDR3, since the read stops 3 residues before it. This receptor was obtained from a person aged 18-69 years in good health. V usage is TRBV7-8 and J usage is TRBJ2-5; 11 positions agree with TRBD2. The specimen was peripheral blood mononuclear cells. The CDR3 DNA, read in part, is TGTGCCAGCAGCCGGACTAGCGGGTACCAAGAGACC. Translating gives CASSRTSGYQET. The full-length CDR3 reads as CASSRTSGYQETQYF.